Presented here are 7 T cell receptor beta chains from one specimen sequenced in a study of CD4 T cells in relation to SARS-CoV-2 and coronaviruses. Method: immunoSEQ multiplex PCR; TCRdb's copy keeps in-frame clones and lacks some. This sample has fewer than 20,000 clones, with roughly 80% found just once. CD4+ T cells from unexposed donors were obtained before the COVID-19 pandemic (2011-2018). CD4+ T cells were isolated from the cells after roughly 11 days of culture. The antigens these receptors bind are not known. Sequencing was done on a sample of CD4+ T cells from PBMCs, cultured in vitro. All receptors derive from a human donor in good health.

V and J are TRBV19 and TRBJ2-3, with TRBD1 as a possible D gene (5 bases). Trimming removed 6 bases from V and 3 bases from J, with 13 bases in between. In germline, CDR1 is LNHDA, CDR2 SQIVND (reference sequence). There are 14 residues in the CDR3. The CDR3 reads CASSTRVGTDTQYF. CDR3 coding DNA: TGTGCCAGTAGCACCAGGGTGGGTACAGATACGCAGTATTTT.

This clone was found a few times. CDR3 bases: TGTGCCAGCAGTTCCGCCGACAGACAGAAAAAAGCTGAAGCTTTCTTT. Amino acid sequence: CASSSADRQKKAEAFF. This chain links TRBV6-2 or TRBV6-3 with TRBJ1-1; tentative D call: TRBD1 (5 bases). The CDR3 contains 16 residues. Germline CDR1 MNHEY, CDR2 SVGEGT. V was clipped by 4 bases and J by 6 bases, with 21 bases between them.

J is TRBJ2-3 and V is TRBV6-5, with TRBD1 matching over 8 bases. This CDR3 contains 15 residues. V lost 6 bases to trimming and J lost 3 bases; unmatched junction nucleotides: 8. Looked up from germline, CDR1 is MNHEY and CDR2 is SVGAGI. The CDR3 spells CASRQGALRTDTQYF. CDR3 sequence (DNA): TGTGCCAGCAGGCAGGGGGCGCTTAGGACAGATACGCAGTATTTT.

The chain is built from TRBV7-2 and TRBJ2-1, with 7 bases identical to TRBD1. The V gene's germline CDR1 is SGHTA and CDR2 FQGNSA. With 3 bases clipped from V and 6 bases from J, the junction kept 8 bases outside the gene matches. This CDR3 has 15 amino acids. DNA of the CDR3: TGTGCCAGCAGCTTGAGTCAGGGGGTGCGCAATGAGCAGTTCTTC. It yields the protein CASSLSQGVRNEQFF.

The chain links TRBV18 to TRBJ2-2; either TRBD1 or TRBD2 may supply D (5 bases each). V was trimmed by 0 bases and J by 6 bases, leaving 14 bases between them. Germline values: CDR1 KGHSH, CDR2 LQKENI. This CDR3 region has 16 residues. CDR3 bases: TGTGCCAGCTCACCACCGAACGATGGGGGTTCCGGGGAGCTGTTTTTT. As protein: CASSPPNDGGSGELFF.

V gene TRBV29-1 combines with J gene TRBJ2-3; D is unresolved. This CDR3 contains 15 residues. Between the trimmed V and J ends, which lost 0 bases and 3 bases, there was a span of 13 bases. CDR1 and CDR2 from the germline V gene are SQVTM and ANQGSEA. CDR3: CSVEDYVKGTDTQYF. CDR3 nucleotide sequence: TGCAGCGTTGAAGATTACGTTAAGGGTACAGATACGCAGTATTTT.

This chain uses TRBV18 with TRBJ1-2; no clear D. The CDR3 is 14 residues long. Germline V gives CDR1 KGHSH, CDR2 LQKENI. V was cut by 3 bases and J by 7 bases, with 15 bases left in between. DNA of the CDR3: TGTGCCAGCTCACCTTCGGAGACGGGGTCTGGCTACACCTTC. It encodes CASSPSETGSGYTF.